A selection of T cell receptor beta chains follows, all from one sample in a study of blood T cells in healthy people across ages. TCRdb used MiXCR to reprocess the 5' RACE reads, holding one entry per CDR3 protein. The table lists about 1.4 million distinct CDR3 sequences, around 55% of them singletons, with roughly 6.3% in the top ten. Sequenced sample: blood. The receptors derive from a man aged 18 to 30 in good health. Both conserved end residues are part of each CDR3. Each record gives: D gene, J gene, clone size, V gene, CDR3 protein, CDR3 DNA. The D gene is left open where the match is weak. For some rows the clone size is stated as once, few or many, or as a class when expanded; others skip it.

NA	TRBJ1-1	NA	TRBV29-1	CSVIPGRKNTEAFF	TGCAGCGTGATTCCGGGACGGAAGAACACTGAAGCTTTCTTT
TRBD1	TRBJ2-7	NA	TRBV12-3/TRBV12-4	CASSPGQAATYEQYF	TGTGCCAGCAGCCCAGGACAGGCGGCCACCTACGAGCAGTACTTC
NA	TRBJ2-3	few	TRBV24-1	CATSDPVLTDTQYF	TGTGCCACCAGTGACCCGGTACTCACAGATACGCAGTATTTT
TRBD2	TRBJ2-3	NA	TRBV6-6	CASLSGTADTQYF	TGTGCCAGCCTTAGCGGGACGGCAGATACGCAGTATTTT
TRBD1	TRBJ2-7	many	TRBV7-2	CASSPQSTGVVEQYF	TGTGCCAGCAGCCCCCAATCGACAGGGGTGGTCGAGCAGTACTTC
NA	TRBJ2-6	few	TRBV13	CASSLRRTGANVLTF	TGTGCCAGCAGCTTAAGGCGGACTGGGGCCAACGTCCTGACTTTC
NA	TRBJ2-3	few	TRBV4-2	CASSTATGADTQYF	TGTGCCAGCAGCACCGCGACCGGGGCAGATACGCAGTATTTT
NA	TRBJ2-7	NA	TRBV4-1	CASSQEFRTTNYEQYF	TGCGCCAGCAGCCAAGAATTCAGGACAACAAACTACGAGCAGTACTTC
NA	TRBJ2-1	few	TRBV21-1	CASSKEGGAANEQFF	TGTGCCAGCAGCAAAGAAGGAGGAGCGGCCAATGAGCAGTTCTTC
NA	TRBJ2-5	NA	TRBV4-1	CASSLRAHQETQYF	TGCGCCAGCAGCCTCCGGGCCCACCAAGAGACCCAGTACTTC
TRBD1	TRBJ1-6	NA	TRBV6-1	CASSLPPDRGIYNSPLHF	TGTGCCAGCAGCCTCCCCCCGGACAGGGGGATCTATAATTCACCCCTCCACTTT
TRBD1	TRBJ2-7	NA	TRBV27	CASSPQGAPEQYF	TGTGCCAGCAGTCCCCAGGGGGCACCCGAGCAGTACTTC
NA	TRBJ2-2	NA	TRBV10-3	CAIGGGGELFF	TGTGCCATCGGAGGTGGCGGGGAGCTGTTTTTT
NA	TRBJ2-7	NA	TRBV28	CAGSLYSGGRAVYEQYF	TGTGCCGGCAGTTTATATTCGGGGGGCCGAGCGGTCTACGAGCAGTACTTC
TRBD2	TRBJ2-7	NA	TRBV12-3/TRBV12-4	CASSLVLAGVSYEQYF	TGTGCCAGCAGTTTAGTGCTAGCGGGAGTTTCCTACGAGCAGTACTTC
TRBD1	TRBJ1-1	NA	TRBV6-5	CASSRTTGSMNTEAFF	TGTGCCAGCAGCCGCACGACAGGGTCAATGAACACTGAAGCTTTCTTT
NA	TRBJ2-7	few	TRBV7-9	CASSRVASYEQYF	TGTGCCAGCAGCCGAGTAGCCTCCTACGAGCAGTACTTC
NA	TRBJ1-2	few	TRBV9	CASSVGQIYGYTF	TGTGCCAGCAGCGTAGGACAGATCTATGGCTACACCTTC
NA	TRBJ2-3	NA	TRBV29-1	CSAYSDTQYF	TGCAGCGCCTATTCAGATACGCAGTATTTT
NA	TRBJ2-3	NA	TRBV5-1	CASTQSGHITDTQYF	TGCGCCAGCACACAATCGGGACATATCACAGATACGCAGTATTTT
TRBD1	TRBJ2-7	NA	TRBV10-3	CAIAQGSYEQYF	TGTGCCATCGCACAGGGGAGCTACGAGCAGTACTTC
TRBD1	TRBJ1-1	NA	TRBV6-1	CACSEVGQGMPEAFF	TGTGCCTGCAGTGAAGTAGGACAGGGCATGCCTGAAGCTTTCTTT
NA	TRBJ2-1	NA	TRBV4-2	CASSARRMGYNEQFF	TGTGCCAGCAGCGCCAGACGGATGGGTTACAATGAGCAGTTCTTC
TRBD1	TRBJ2-5	NA	TRBV4-3	CASSQVVAGGDETQYF	TGCGCCAGCAGCCAAGTCGTTGCAGGGGGCGACGAGACCCAGTACTTC